Shown below are 10 T cell receptor beta chains from a single sample sequenced in a study of tumor and adjacent non-tumor tissue in lung cancer. Three rounds of nested PCR, following a modified ARM-PCR protocol, produced the TCRbeta library. MiXCR, applied by TCRdb to the multiplex PCR reads, yields one record per CDR3 protein. The data hold 200,000 or so distinct CDR3 sequences, with 71% observed a single time. The template was RNA from unsorted bulk tissue. Material for sequencing was lung tumor tissue. Receptor source: a man aged 55 to 69 with non-small cell lung cancer.

With regard to this clonotype: A read error may be the cause here, since a much bigger clone is one base away. The chain joins TRBV29-1 to TRBJ1-1; D might be TRBD1 (5 bases). The V end lost 7 bases, the J end lost 8 bases, and 20 bases lay between the germline ends. The CDR3 covers 13 residues. In germline, CDR1 is SQVTM, CDR2 ANQGSEA. The CDR3 DNA reads TGCAGCGGAACCTATCGCGGGGGTTGGGAAGCTTTCTTT. Translated: CSGTYRGGWEAFF.

Only one count was recorded for this clonotype. The chain couples TRBV5-1 to TRBJ1-1; tentatively, D is TRBD1 (6 bases). Germline CDR1 SGHRS, CDR2 YFSETQ. This CDR3 spans 16 amino acids. V was shortened by 1 base and J by 8 bases, with 21 bases between the two germline ends. CDR3: CASSLQAPWGHTEAFF. DNA of the CDR3: TGCGCCAGCAGCTTGCAGGCCCCTTGGGGGCATACCGAAGCTTTCTTT.

Concerning this clonotype itself: Germline is not matched at one junction end, which may reflect a read error. The chain employs TRBV20-1 and TRBJ2-2; no reliable D call. The V gene's germline CDR1 is DFQATT and CDR2 SNEGSKA (reference sequence). CDR3 size: 14 residues. CDR3: CSPRSSENTGELFF. DNA of the CDR3: TGCAGTCCTAGATCCTCCGAGAACACCGGGGAGCTGTTTTTT.

Comments on this clonotype: A much larger clone lies a single base off, so this may be a read error. The chain combines TRBV20-1 with TRBJ2-1, with D unresolved. V lost 3 bases and J lost 0, with 18 bases in between. Germline V gene sequence: CDR1 DFQATT, CDR2 SNEGSKA (reference sequence). The CDR3 spans 17 residues. The CDR3 loop reads CSASNFKKASSYNEQFF. In DNA, the CDR3 is TGCAGTGCTAGTAACTTCAAGAAAGCTAGCTCCTACAATGAGCAGTTCTTC.

The V gene is TRBV12-3 or TRBV12-4, the J gene TRBJ2-3; 7 nucleotides line up with TRBD2. There are 17 residues in the CDR3. J gave up 4 bases and V 5 bases, and 15 bases lay outside the gene matches. The DNA for the CDR3 is TGTGCCAGCAGTATGGGCGTCGTGCGGGGGTTTCCAGATACGCAGTATTTT. Protein: CASSMGVVRGFPDTQYF.

This clonotype was observed many times. CDR3 DNA: TGTGCCAGCAGCTTGGATGCACCTGGGGAGCTGTTTTTT. Protein: CASSLDAPGELFF. The genes are TRBV5-4 and TRBJ2-2; D is ambiguous. Germline V CDR1 and CDR2: SGHNT, YYREEE (reference sequence). This CDR3 spans 13 amino acids. The V end was cut by 0 bases, the J end by 8 bases, with 8 bases between.

Regarding this clonotype: No conserved phenylalanine or tryptophan is present at the end of the CDR3, so a read error is the likely explanation. It is unclear where the CDR3 begins or ends on the DNA, so no DNA is shown, and the CDR3 is as TCRdb lists it. The V and J genes are TRBV4-1 and TRBJ2-2. The CDR3 is 12 residues long, counting both termini. Germline assignment: CDR1 MGHRA and CDR2 YSYEKL. CDR3 protein: CASSRETGELSL.

A note on this clonotype: A read error is possible here, since a much larger clone lies one base away. This chain uses TRBV20-1 with TRBJ2-3, with D hard to call. The CDR3 length is 11 residues. The germline CDR1 and CDR2 sequences are DFQATT and SNEGSKA (reference sequence). CDR3 DNA sequence: TGCAGTGCTCCCTGGGCGAATACGCGGTATTTT. Translation: CSAPWANTRYF.

This clonotype occurred a few times. V is TRBV6-6 and J is TRBJ2-5; the D is unclear. The germline gives CDR1 MNHNY, CDR2 SVGAGI (reference sequence). The V end lost 8 bases, the J end lost 1 base, and 11 bases lay between the germline ends. The CDR3 runs to 13 residues. CDR3 residues: CASLQKGQETQYF. In DNA form, the CDR3 reads TGTGCCAGCTTGCAAAAGGGCCAAGAGACCCAGTACTTC.

A note on this clonotype: A much larger clonotype is one base distant, so this may be a read error. This chain joins TRBV4-1 and TRBJ1-4; no clear D gene. The CDR3 extends over 16 amino acids. Germline V gene sequence: CDR1 MGHRA, CDR2 YSYEKL. CDR3 loop: CASSQDREGGLGKLSF. CDR3 DNA: TGTGCCAGCAGCCAAGATCGGGAAGGTGGGTTGGGAAAACTGTCTTTT.